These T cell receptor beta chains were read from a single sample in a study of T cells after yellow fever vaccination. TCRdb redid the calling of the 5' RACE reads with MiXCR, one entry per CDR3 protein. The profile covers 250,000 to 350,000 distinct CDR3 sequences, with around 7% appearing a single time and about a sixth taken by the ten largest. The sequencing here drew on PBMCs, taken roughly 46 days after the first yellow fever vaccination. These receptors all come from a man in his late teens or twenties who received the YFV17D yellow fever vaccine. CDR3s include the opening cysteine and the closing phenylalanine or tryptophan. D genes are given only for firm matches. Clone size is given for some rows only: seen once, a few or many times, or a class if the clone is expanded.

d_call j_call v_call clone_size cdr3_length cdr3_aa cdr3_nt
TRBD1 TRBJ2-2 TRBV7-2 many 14 CASSSQGYTGELFF TGTGCCAGCAGCTCACAGGGGTACACCGGGGAGCTGTTTTTT
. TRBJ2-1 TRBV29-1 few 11 CSVRAGSEQFF TGCAGCGTTAGGGCAGGAAGCGAGCAGTTCTTC
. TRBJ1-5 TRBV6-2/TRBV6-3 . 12 CASSYRSQPQHF TGTGCCAGCAGTTACCGAAGTCAGCCCCAGCATTTT
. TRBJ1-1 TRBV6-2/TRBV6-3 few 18 CASSPYWAKTGPNTEAFF TGTGCCAGCAGCCCCTATTGGGCCAAAACAGGGCCGAACACTGAAGCTTTCTTT
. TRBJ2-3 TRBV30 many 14 CAWITGKGTDTQYF TGTGCCTGGATTACAGGGAAGGGCACAGATACGCAGTATTTT
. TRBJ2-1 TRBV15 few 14 CATSTRQEYNEQFF TGTGCCACCAGCACTAGACAGGAGTACAATGAGCAGTTCTTC
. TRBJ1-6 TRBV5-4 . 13 CASSLAQDRPLHF TGTGCCAGCAGCTTGGCCCAGGACCGACCCCTCCACTTT
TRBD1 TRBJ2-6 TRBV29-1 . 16 CSATTGIRSGANVLTF TGCAGCGCAACGACAGGGATCAGGTCTGGGGCCAACGTCCTGACTTTC
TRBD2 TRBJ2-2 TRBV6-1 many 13 CASSASGPGELFF TGTGCCAGCAGTGCTAGCGGACCCGGGGAGCTGTTTTTT
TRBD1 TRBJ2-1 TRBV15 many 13 CATSVQGANEQFF TGTGCCACCAGCGTGCAGGGGGCCAATGAGCAGTTCTTC
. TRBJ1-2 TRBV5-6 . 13 CASSSGTHYGYTF TGTGCCAGCAGCTCCGGGACACATTATGGCTACACCTTC
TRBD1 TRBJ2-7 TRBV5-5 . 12 CASSRGGREQYF TGTGCCAGCAGTAGAGGGGGCCGCGAGCAGTACTTC
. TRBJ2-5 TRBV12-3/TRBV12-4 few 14 CASSLALAQETQYF TGTGCCAGCAGTTTAGCACTAGCCCAAGAGACCCAGTACTTC
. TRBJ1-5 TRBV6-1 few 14 CASRPTGKYQPQHF TGTGCCAGCAGGCCCACGGGGAAATATCAGCCCCAGCATTTT
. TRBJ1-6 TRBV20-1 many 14 CSARPGGPNSPLHF TGCAGTGCTAGACCGGGGGGCCCTAATTCACCCCTCCACTTT
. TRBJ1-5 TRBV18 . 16 CASSPTGSWLIQPQHF TGTGCCAGCTCACCTACGGGATCGTGGCTTATACAGCCCCAGCATTTT
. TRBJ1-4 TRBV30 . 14 CAWSFLGTNEKLFF TGTGCCTGGAGTTTTCTCGGAACTAATGAAAAACTGTTTTTT
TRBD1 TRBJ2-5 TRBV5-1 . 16 CASSLRPQGAWVAQYF TGCGCCAGCAGCTTACGACCACAGGGGGCGTGGGTGGCCCAGTACTTC
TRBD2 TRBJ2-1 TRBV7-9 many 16 CASSFSGGAIYNEQFF TGTGCCAGCAGCTTTAGCGGGGGGGCCATCTACAATGAGCAGTTCTTC
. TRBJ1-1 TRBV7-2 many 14 CASSFGTPVTEAFF TGTGCCAGCAGCTTTGGGACACCGGTCACTGAAGCTTTCTTT
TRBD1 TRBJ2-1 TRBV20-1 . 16 CSARAVQGARDNEQFF TGCAGTGCTAGAGCCGTACAGGGGGCGAGGGACAATGAGCAGTTCTTC
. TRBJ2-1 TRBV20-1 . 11 CSARGPSLQFF TGCAGTGCTAGAGGTCCCTCACTTCAGTTCTTC
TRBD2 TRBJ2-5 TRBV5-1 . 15 CASSLGDGGKETQYF TGCGCCAGCAGCTTGGGAGACGGGGGGAAAGAGACCCAGTACTTC
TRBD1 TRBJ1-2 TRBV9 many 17 CASSPGGGTGRFYGYTF TGTGCCAGCAGCCCTGGAGGTGGGACAGGGCGATTTTATGGCTACACCTTC
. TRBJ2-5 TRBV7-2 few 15 CASSLARGRGETQYF TGTGCCAGCAGCTTAGCGCGGGGGCGGGGAGAGACCCAGTACTTC
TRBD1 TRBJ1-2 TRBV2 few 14 CASSVHETGFGYTF TGTGCCAGCAGTGTTCACGAGACAGGGTTTGGCTACACCTTC
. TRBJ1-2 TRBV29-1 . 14 CIITRGGSDYGYTF TGCATCATAACCCGGGGGGGTTCTGACTATGGCTACACCTTC
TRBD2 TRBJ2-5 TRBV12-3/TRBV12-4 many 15 CASSLLAGAQETQYF TGTGCCAGCAGTCTACTAGCGGGGGCCCAAGAGACCCAGTACTTC
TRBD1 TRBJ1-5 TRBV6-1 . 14 CASSPDREGQPQHF TGTGCCAGCAGTCCCGACAGGGAAGGTCAGCCCCAGCATTTT
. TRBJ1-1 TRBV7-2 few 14 CASSRGGGRLGTFF TGTGCCAGCAGCCGGGGGGGGGGGCGGCTGGGAACTTTCTTT
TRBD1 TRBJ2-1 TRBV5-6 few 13 CASSGQDRYEQFF TGTGCCAGCAGTGGACAGGACCGGTATGAGCAGTTCTTC
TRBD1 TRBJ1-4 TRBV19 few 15 CASSIRGTVSEKLFF TGTGCCAGTAGTATAAGAGGGACAGTATCCGAAAAACTGTTTTTT
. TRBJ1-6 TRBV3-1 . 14 CASSPNPGNSPLHF TGTGCCAGCAGCCCGAACCCGGGCAATTCACCCCTCCACTTT
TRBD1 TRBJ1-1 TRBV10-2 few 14 CASSPGGVWTEAFF TGCGCCAGCAGTCCAGGGGGCGTTTGGACTGAAGCTTTCTTT
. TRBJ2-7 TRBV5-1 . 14 CASSPQGGNYEQYF TGCGCCAGCAGCCCGCAGGGGGGAAACTACGAGCAGTACTTC
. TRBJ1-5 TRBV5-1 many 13 CASSFHSNQPQHF TGCGCCAGCAGCTTCCATAGCAATCAGCCCCAGCATTTT